Each of the 21 T cell receptor beta chains below was sequenced from the same sample in a study of cytomegalovirus exposure and HLA in healthy donors. PCR primers comprised 60 Vbeta and 13 Jbeta primers. Sequencing used immunoSEQ multiplex PCR; TCRdb keeps in-frame clones, though not all of them. The data show about 150,000 clones, 75% to 85% seen once. The sample was PBMCs. The receptors originated from a man aged 50 to 59 in good health and CMV-seropositive.

The chain has TRBV5-8 and TRBJ2-1; D ambiguous. V lost 0 bases to trimming and J lost 3 bases, with 10 bases between them. The CDR3 is 15 residues long. From germline, CDR1 is SGHTS and CDR2 YDEGEE. The CDR3 sequence: CASSLDQTDYNEQFF. The CDR3 coding sequence is TGTGCCAGCAGCTTGGACCAGACTGACTACAATGAGCAGTTCTTC.

The chain recombines TRBV7-6 with TRBJ2-5; 15 bases line up with TRBD2. There are 16 residues in the CDR3. The germline CDR1 and CDR2 sequences are SGHVS and FNYEAQ. Unmatched junction bases numbered 5, after V lost 4 bases and J lost 5 bases. The CDR3 loop is CASSSGLAGGGETQYF. In nucleotides, the CDR3 is TGTGCCAGCAGCTCGGGACTAGCGGGAGGTGGGGAGACCCAGTACTTC.

The chain combines TRBV28 with TRBJ2-1, with D possibly matching TRBD2 (6 bases). V was clipped by 3 bases and J by 8 bases, with 14 bases between them. The CDR3 spans 14 residues. CDR1 and CDR2 (germline): MDHEN, SYDVKM. CDR3 region: CASSFETSGYEQFF. The CDR3 DNA follows: TGTGCCAGCAGTTTTGAGACTAGTGGCTATGAGCAGTTCTTC. The full variable domain, with the rest looked up from reference TRBV28 and TRBJ2-1, is DVKVTQSSRYLVKRTGEKVFLECVQDMDHENMFWYRQDPGLGLRLIYFSYDVKMKEKGDIPEGYSVSREKKERFSLILESASTNQTSMYLCASSFETSGYEQFFGPGTRLTVL.

The count of this clone is one. The CDR3 DNA reads TGTGCCAGCAGTTTATCGTCCGGGACTAGCATAACAGATACGCAGTATTTT. It is translated as CASSLSSGTSITDTQYF. This sequence joins TRBV27 and TRBJ2-3, with 9 bases aligning to TRBD2. CDR3 length equals 17 residues. Germline V gives CDR1 MNHEY, CDR2 SMNVEV (reference sequence). With V trimmed by 0 bases and J by 3 bases, 7 bases remained unmatched.

The rearrangement joins TRBV5-1 to TRBJ2-7; no reliable D call. Germline assignment: CDR1 SGHRS and CDR2 YFSETQ. This CDR3 has 13 residues. Trimming cost V 2 bases and J 5 bases, with 11 bases left between them. The CDR3 region is CASSFEVGHEQYF. CDR3 nucleotides: TGCGCCAGCAGCTTTGAAGTTGGCCACGAGCAGTACTTC.

The chain links TRBV7-9 to TRBJ2-7, with TRBD1 matching over 8 bases. Germline CDR1 reads SEHNR; CDR2 reads FQNEAQ (reference sequence). The CDR3 consists of 15 residues. V gave up 2 bases and J gave up 3 bases; unmatched junction bases: 6. The CDR3 DNA sequence: TGTGCCAGCAGCTTAAGGCAGGGGGCGGACTACGAGCAGTACTTC. Translation gives CASSLRQGADYEQYF. Based on the CDR3 plus reference TRBV7-9 and TRBJ2-7, the full variable domain is DTGVSQNPRHKITKRGQNVTFRCDPISEHNRLYWYRQTLGQGPEFLTYFQNEAQLEKSRLLSDRFSAERPKGSFSTLEIQRTEQGDSAMYLCASSLRQGADYEQYFGPGTRLTVT.

CDR3 loop: CASSQDRGQGASGYTF. Here the CDR3 DNA reads TGTGCCAGCAGCCAAGATCGGGGACAGGGGGCGTCTGGCTACACCTTC. The gene calls are TRBV4-2 and TRBJ1-2; 12 positions match TRBD1. V was pared by 0 bases and J by 7 bases, with 6 bases of the junction left unmatched. CDR3 length equals 16 residues. The V gene's germline CDR1 is LGHNA and CDR2 YNFKEQ.

V usage is TRBV5-1 and J usage is TRBJ2-1, with 13 bases that match TRBD2. The CDR3 runs to 20 residues. J lost 8 bases, V lost 4 bases, and 21 bases had no gene match. Germline V gene sequence: CDR1 SGHRS, CDR2 YFSETQ. The CDR3 is CASSKDRTSGSGGLLDEQFF. CDR3 bases: TGCGCCAGCAGCAAGGATCGGACTAGCGGGAGTGGGGGGCTTTTGGATGAGCAGTTCTTC.

The chain employs TRBV10-3 and TRBJ2-3; 11 bases line up with TRBD2. The V gene end was trimmed by 6 bases and the J gene end by 3 bases; junction bases not matched to a gene: 2. CDR3 size: 14 residues. CDR1 is ENHRY and CDR2 is SYGVKD in the germline V gene. CDR3 DNA: TGTGCCATCAGCCGACTAGCGGGAACAGATACGCAGTATTTT. Protein sequence: CAISRLAGTDTQYF.

The rearrangement joins TRBV30 to TRBJ2-7; 11 bases line up with TRBD2. The junction had 3 bases not matched to a gene; V was cut back by 0 bases and J by 5 bases. Looked up from germline, CDR1 is GTSNPN and CDR2 is SVGIG (reference sequence). CDR3 length: 14 residues. Here the CDR3 reads CAWSVLAGVNEQYF. The CDR3, as DNA: TGTGCCTGGAGTGTACTAGCGGGAGTGAACGAGCAGTACTTC.

The V gene is TRBV6-5, the J gene TRBJ2-3, with 9 bases lining up with TRBD2. The CDR3 length is 14 residues. V dropped 8 bases and J dropped 6; count of bases not matched to a gene: 9. Germline V gene sequence: CDR1 MNHEY, CDR2 SVGAGI. The CDR3: CASSRLADEDTQYF. Written as DNA, the CDR3 is TGTGCCAGCTCGAGACTAGCGGATGAGGATACGCAGTATTTT.

The chain links TRBV7-6 to TRBJ2-7; 12 positions agree with TRBD1. The V and J ends lost 5 bases and 6 bases, in that order; junction bases with no gene match: 5. The CDR3 consists of 14 residues. The V gene's germline CDR1 is SGHVS and CDR2 FNYEAQ. CDR3 in amino acids: CASSPGTGGPEQYF. The CDR3, as DNA: TGTGCCAGCAGCCCGGGGACAGGGGGCCCCGAGCAGTACTTC.

The rearrangement links TRBV5-1 to TRBJ2-3; 7 positions agree with TRBD2. There are 15 residues in the CDR3. J gave up 0 bases and V 4 bases, and 5 bases lay outside the gene matches. The germline V gene encodes CDR1 SGHRS and CDR2 YFSETQ. CDR3 in DNA: TGCGCCAGCAGCGTACTAGCGTCTAGCACAGATACGCAGTATTTT. Protein: CASSVLASSTDTQYF.

The V and J genes are TRBV6-1 and TRBJ2-1; TRBD1 matches 9 bases. CDR3 length: 16 amino acids. Losses at the gene ends were 4 bases for V and 9 bases for J; bases not matched to a gene: 13. Germline V lookup: CDR1 MNHNS, CDR2 SASEGT. CDR3 bases: TGTGCCAGCAGTGTTCTTCCGGTGAGGACAGGGGTTGAGCAGTTCTTC. As protein: CASSVLPVRTGVEQFF.

CDR3: CASSLSSQGDIGGYTF. For the CDR3, the DNA is TGTGCCAGCAGCTTATCTTCCCAGGGTGATATTGGAGGCTACACCTTC. This chain connects TRBV11-2 to TRBJ1-2; D is possibly TRBD1 (5 bases). The CDR3 covers 16 residues. Germline V lookup: CDR1 SGHAT, CDR2 FQNNGV. Trimming took 2 bases from V and 8 from J, leaving 21 bases between them.

CDR3 region: CASSITVTGVGPQHF. The CDR3, as DNA: TGTGCCAGTAGTATTACTGTCACAGGCGTTGGGCCCCAGCATTTT. The V call is TRBV19, the J call TRBJ1-5, with D maybe TRBD1 (5 bases). Trimming took off 3 bases at V and 9 bases at J, with 18 bases between the two ends. The CDR3 is 15 amino acids. Germline values: CDR1 LNHDA, CDR2 SQIVND (reference sequence).

This chain connects TRBV18 to TRBJ1-1, with TRBD1 matching 7 bases. The V and J ends lost 6 bases and 7 bases, in that order; junction bases with no gene match: 8. CDR3 size: 13 residues. Germline CDR1 KGHSH, CDR2 LQKENI. The CDR3 DNA follows: TGTGCCAGCTCCCCCGGAGGGGGCGGTGAAGCTTTCTTT. This sequence encodes CASSPGGGGEAFF.

The V call is TRBV9, the J call TRBJ1-2; 7 bases match TRBD1. Trimming removed 3 bases from V and 4 bases from J; junction bases left unmatched: 6. The CDR3 runs to 14 residues. Germline CDR1 reads SGDLS; CDR2 reads YYNGEE. The DNA of the CDR3 is TGTGCCAGCAGCGCGGAGGGACAGCCCTATGGCTACACCTTC. Protein sequence: CASSAEGQPYGYTF.

This clone was counted only a few times. The genes are TRBV5-6 and TRBJ2-7; D gene unclear. This CDR3 region has 12 residues. Looked up from germline, CDR1 is SGHDT and CDR2 is YYEEEE. V lost 4 bases and J 0 bases, leaving 5 bases between the germline ends. CDR3 coding DNA: TGTGCCAGCAGCCACATCTCCTACGAGCAGTACTTC. Translating it yields CASSHISYEQYF.

This clone appeared many times. The genes are TRBV25-1 and TRBJ2-7; a weak D match, TRBD1 (6 bases). The CDR3 is 18 residues long. Trimming removed 1 base from V and 3 bases from J, with 22 bases in between. From germline, CDR1 is MGHDK and CDR2 SYGVNS. In nucleotides, the CDR3 is TGTGCCAGCAGTGAATGGCCCTTTTCCGGGACACATATCTACGAGCAGTACTTC. This gives the protein CASSEWPFSGTHIYEQYF.

The J gene is TRBJ2-7, the V gene TRBV10-3; 8 bases are a match to TRBD2. There are 12 residues in the CDR3. Trimming at V came to 10 bases and at J to 2 bases, leaving 4 bases not matched to a gene. Germline-derived CDR1 and CDR2 are ENHRY and SYGVKD. In DNA form, the CDR3 reads TGTGCCACTCCGGGACTAGCCTACGAGCAGTACTTC. Translated, it gives CATPGLAYEQYF.